This note documents a single T cell receptor (beta chain) sequence. As originally analysed: Using reference gene primer amplification, nucleated cell counts were estimated. Produced via immunoSEQ multiplex PCR; TCRdb's table is partial and in-frame only. V and J calls plus clone size are reproduced from that table; the DNA served to infer D and trimming. The sample gives fewer than 200,000 clones, over 80% of which show up once; almost 8.5% is in the top ten. Losses at the gene ends were 3 bases for V and 0 bases for J; bases not matched to a gene: 8. The germline V gene encodes CDR1 SGHTA and CDR2 FQGNSA. The CDR3 extends over 19 amino acids. This record belongs to a study of blood T cell repertoires in COVID-19. Overall study context: Acute and convalescent COVID-19 samples came from the United States, Italy and Spain. T cells, B-cell-depleted T cells, or PBMCs provided the cDNA or gDNA that served as material.

Sequences were obtained from peripheral blood. This chain joins TRBV7-2 and TRBJ2-2; 12 nucleotides align to TRBD2. The TCR comes from a woman between 65 and 79 years old with acute or convalescent COVID-19. DNA for the CDR3: TGTGCCAGCAGCTTGAGTCAGACTAGCGGGAGACCGAACACCGGGGAGCTGTTTTTT. Translation gives CASSLSQTSGRPNTGELFF.